The 24 T cell receptor beta chains given below trace back to one sample, sequenced in a study of CD8+CD57+ T cells in acquired aplastic anemia. The template for TCR beta VDJ and CDR3 sequence profiling was genomic DNA. A single record per CDR3 protein comes from TCRdb applying MiXCR to the reads. The sample has 400,000 to 500,000 distinct CDR3 sequences, approximately 70% seen once. Material for sequencing was sorted CD4+, CD8+, or CD8+CD57+ T cells (not recorded which) from PBMCs. The receptors were gathered from a human donor in good health, serving as a control.

This clonotype has at least ten counts. V and J are TRBV6-5 and TRBJ1-2, with D perhaps matching TRBD1 (5 bases). The CDR3 is made up of 12 amino acids. The germline V gene encodes CDR1 MNHEY and CDR2 SVGAGI. The V and J ends lost 6 bases and 9 bases respectively, with 14 bases between them. The CDR3 nucleotides read TGTGCCAGCAGCCTTGGGGGGAAGCGCTACACCTTC. Amino acids: CASSLGGKRYTF.

The CDR3 protein is CASSSEYGVYEQYF. The CDR3 DNA follows: TGTGCCAGCAGCTCCGAATACGGGGTCTACGAGCAGTACTTC. The gene calls are TRBV5-6 and TRBJ2-7, with D tentatively TRBD2 (5 bases). Trimming cost V 3 bases and J 3 bases, with 13 bases left between them. Germline CDR1 reads SGHDT; CDR2 reads YYEEEE. The CDR3 contains 14 residues.

This clonotype occurred once. The chain employs TRBV7-9 and TRBJ2-2; TRBD1 matches at 9 bases. Germline V gene lookup returns CDR1 SEHNR and CDR2 FQNEAQ (reference sequence). V gave up 6 bases and J gave up 1 base; unmatched junction bases: 3. The CDR3 runs to 15 residues. The CDR3 here is CASSSDRGNTGELFF. The CDR3 bases are TGTGCCAGCAGTTCGGACAGGGGGAACACCGGGGAGCTGTTTTTT.

This clonotype turned up a few times. This chain links TRBV7-6 with TRBJ1-2; D is uncertain. The CDR3 is 14 residues long. Germline CDR1 is SGHVS and CDR2 is FNYEAQ. V lost 4 bases and J lost 4, with 13 bases in between. The CDR3 DNA is TGTGCCAGCAGCTCCGACCAGCGTGGCTATGGCTACACCTTC. Protein sequence: CASSSDQRGYGYTF.

The chain joins TRBV29-1 to TRBJ2-3, with D unclear. Trimming removed 2 bases at V and 8 bases at J, with 14 bases between. Germline V gene sequence: CDR1 SQVTM, CDR2 ANQGSEA. The CDR3 covers 13 residues. CDR3 residues: CSVEKQDIGTQYF. CDR3 nucleotide sequence: TGCAGCGTTGAAAAGCAGGATATTGGTACGCAGTATTTT.

This clonotype was recorded a few times. The chain is built from TRBV7-3 and TRBJ2-7, with D possibly being TRBD2 (6 bases). V was cut by 7 bases and J by 3 bases, with 13 bases left in between. Germline CDR1 SGHTA, CDR2 FQGTGA. This CDR3 is 13 amino acids long. In DNA form, the CDR3 reads TGTGCCAGCACATCAACGCGGGGCTACGAGCAGTACTTC. It codes for CASTSTRGYEQYF.

This clonotype was seen just once. The gene calls are TRBV9 and TRBJ2-7, with D possibly TRBD2 on 6 matching bases. Trimming removed 5 bases from V and 2 bases from J, with 17 bases in between. The CDR3 consists of 15 residues. Germline CDR1 SGDLS, CDR2 YYNGEE. The CDR3 DNA is TGTGCCAGCAGGCGTGCGGGAACGGGGGCCTACGAGCAGTACTTC. This translates into CASRRAGTGAYEQYF.

Details on this clonotype: A junction end diverges from the germline sequence, so it may reflect a read error. This chain connects TRBV5-1 to TRBJ2-2, with D possibly TRBD1 on 5 matching bases. The CDR3 has 15 residues. Germline CDR1 SGHRS, CDR2 YFSETQ. DNA of the CDR3: TGTGCCAGCAGCGCACAGGAGTTGCCCTCCGGGGAGCTGTTTTTT. Amino acids: CASSAQELPSGELFF.

This clonotype showed up just once. As the CDR3 is not closed by the conserved phenylalanine or tryptophan, this likely results from a read error. The limits of the CDR3 on the DNA are not certain, so only TCRdb's listed CDR3 is given. V and J are TRBV7-8 and TRBJ1-2. A total of 13 residues make up the CDR3, ends included. From germline, CDR1 is SGHVS and CDR2 FQNEAQ. The CDR3: CASSLDVGSYEQY.

The chain recombines TRBV7-9 with TRBJ1-2; D is undetermined. V dropped 7 bases and J dropped 6 bases, with 6 bases sitting between them. This CDR3 comprises 10 residues. Germline V CDR1 and CDR2: SEHNR, FQNEAQ (reference sequence). CDR3 protein: CASIRNGYTF. Here the CDR3 DNA reads TGTGCCAGCATTCGTAATGGCTACACCTTC.

As to this clonotype: In this CDR3 the conserved last residue, phenylalanine or tryptophan, is missing, so a read error is likely. It is unclear where the CDR3 begins or ends on the DNA, so no DNA is shown, and the CDR3 is as TCRdb lists it. V gene TRBV9 combines with J gene TRBJ1-1. A total of 12 residues make up the CDR3, ends included. CDR1 is SGDLS and CDR2 is YYNGEE in the germline V gene. The CDR3 loop is CASSVEQRYGTE.

About this clonotype: A much larger clone is a single base away; this may be a read error. The rearrangement joins TRBV7-2 to TRBJ2-5; D unresolved. Per the germline V gene, CDR1 is SGHTA and CDR2 is FQGNSA. Trimming stripped 6 bases from V and 3 bases from J, with 14 bases between. The CDR3 consists of 14 residues. The chain's CDR3 is CASSVRLQEETQYF. CDR3 in DNA: TGTGCCAGCAGTGTCCGGCTTCAGGAAGAGACCCAGTACTTC.

This clonotype showed up many times. This chain connects TRBV3-1 to TRBJ2-7; D is perhaps TRBD2 (6 bases). The germline V and J ends were trimmed by 0 bases and 0 bases, with 12 bases remaining between them. CDR1 and CDR2 (germline): LGHDT, YNNKEL (reference sequence). This CDR3 has 16 amino acids. CDR3 sequence (DNA): TGTGCCAGCAGCCAAGATCTTAGCGGCAGCTCCTACGAGCAGTACTTC. This sequence encodes CASSQDLSGSSYEQYF.

This clonotype was counted many times. The rearrangement uses TRBV20-1 and TRBJ2-5, with 9 bases aligning to TRBD2. Unmatched junction bases numbered 0, after V lost 0 bases and J lost 1 base. Looked up from germline, CDR1 is DFQATT and CDR2 is SNEGSKA (reference sequence). This CDR3 has 14 amino acids. CDR3 protein: CSARDSGGQETQYF. CDR3 sequence (DNA): TGCAGTGCTAGAGATAGCGGGGGCCAAGAGACCCAGTACTTC.

This clonotype was seen at least ten times. CDR3 DNA sequence: TGTGCCAGCAGTGGACCCGCGGGGGCTTTCTTT. Its protein product is CASSGPAGAFF. The chain has TRBV11-2 and TRBJ1-1; no clear D. Between the trimmed V and J ends, which lost 6 bases and 11 bases, there was a span of 13 bases. The germline CDR1 and CDR2 sequences are SGHAT and FQNNGV. There are 11 residues in the CDR3.

This clonotype was counted many times. The gene calls are TRBV20-1 and TRBJ1-4; unclear D gene. Between the trimmed V and J ends, which lost 3 bases and 2 bases, there was a span of 4 bases. CDR1 DFQATT and CDR2 SNEGSKA come from the germline V gene (reference sequence). The CDR3 length is 12 residues. CDR3: CSARQTNEKLFF. The CDR3 DNA reads TGCAGTGCTAGGCAGACTAATGAAAAACTGTTTTTT.

Details on this clonotype: The DNA is left out, because the CDR3 cannot be placed on it with certainty; the CDR3 is given as TCRdb lists it. The chain carries TRBV7-8 and TRBJ1-5. Germline values: CDR1 SGHVS, CDR2 FQNEAQ. The CDR3 contains 15 residues when both ends are counted. CDR3 residues: CASSLPRSEQYFEHF.

This clonotype was observed many times. This rearrangement joins TRBV4-3 to TRBJ1-2, with D possibly being TRBD1 (5 bases). Germline values: CDR1 LGHNA, CDR2 YSLEER. The CDR3 loop spans 14 amino acids. The germline V and J ends were trimmed by 0 bases and 8 bases, with 13 bases remaining between them. For the CDR3, the DNA is TGCGCCAGCAGCCAAGAGGAGGGGCTAGGGGGCTACACCTTC. It codes for CASSQEEGLGGYTF.

This clonotype was detected once. V and J are TRBV7-2 and TRBJ2-7, with D perhaps TRBD2 (5 bases). This CDR3 is built from 11 residues. Between the trimmed V and J ends, which lost 7 bases and 9 bases, there was a span of 13 bases. Germline V gives CDR1 SGHTA, CDR2 FQGNSA. CDR3 protein: CASTREHGQYF. The CDR3 DNA is TGTGCCAGCACCCGGGAACACGGGCAGTACTTC. The full variable domain, rest sourced from reference TRBV7-2 and TRBJ2-7, is GAGVSQSPSNKVTEKGKDVELRCDPISGHTALYWYRQSLGQGLEFLIYFQGNSAPDKSGLPSDRFSAERTGGSVSTLTIQRTQQEDSAVYLCASTREHGQYFGPGTRLTVT.

The rearrangement uses TRBV2 and TRBJ1-1, with 9 bases lining up with TRBD1. The V gene end was trimmed by 4 bases and the J gene end by 11 bases; junction bases not matched to a gene: 8. The CDR3 runs to 13 residues. From germline, CDR1 is SNHLY and CDR2 FYNNEI. The CDR3 loop reads CASSVGQGVAAFF. CDR3 nucleotide sequence: TGTGCCAGCAGTGTGGGACAGGGCGTCGCGGCTTTCTTT.

This clonotype was counted at least ten times. The V call is TRBV7-2, the J call TRBJ2-1; 11 positions agree with TRBD2. There are 13 residues in the CDR3. V trimming: 3 bases; J trimming: 11 bases; junction bases outside the gene matches: 3. CDR1 is SGHTA, CDR2 FQGNSA, per germline. The CDR3, as DNA: TGTGCCAGCAGCTTGATAGCGGGGGGGCAGCAGTTCTTC. This sequence encodes CASSLIAGGQQFF.

This chain links TRBV12-5 with TRBJ2-7, with TRBD1 identical over 11 bases. Germline-derived CDR1 and CDR2 are LGHNT and FRNRAP. Trimming cost V 1 base and J 6 bases; bases outside gene matches: 2. CDR3 length: 14 residues. This chain's CDR3 is CASGLEGQGGEQYF. The CDR3, as DNA: TGTGCTAGTGGTTTGGAGGGACAGGGGGGCGAGCAGTACTTC.

About this clonotype itself: One end of the junction is discordant with germline, which a read error may explain. The chain joins TRBV10-3 to TRBJ1-5; a weak D match, TRBD1 (6 bases). The CDR3 sequence is 15 residues long. Germline assignment: CDR1 ENHRY and CDR2 SYGVKD. The CDR3: CATSDSDRTYQPQHF. The CDR3 DNA sequence: TGTGCCACCAGTGATTCTGACAGGACCTATCAGCCCCAGCATTTT.

Concerning this clonotype itself: One junction end does not reproduce the germline sequence, and a read error may be involved. The chain combines TRBV2 with TRBJ1-1; D might be TRBD1 (5 bases). CDR1 is SNHLY, CDR2 FYNNEI, per germline. There are 15 residues in the CDR3. CDR3 sequence: CASSLAGPLNAEAFF. The CDR3 DNA is TGTGCCAGCAGCTTGGCAGGGCCGCTGAACGCTGAAGCTTTCTTT. Full variable domain (rest looked up from reference TRBV2 and TRBJ1-1): EPEVTQTPSHQVTQMGQEVILRCVPISNHLYFYWYRQILGQKVEFLVSFYNNEISEKSEIFDDQFSVERPDGSNFTLKIRSTKLEDSAMYFCASSLAGPLNAEAFFGQGTRLTVV.